The 24 T cell receptor beta chains below were found in one sample sequenced in a study of vaccination effects on CD4 cells after COVID-19. Measured with immunoSEQ multiplex PCR; TCRdb has only the in-frame clones, and not every one. The sample carries 30,000 to 35,000 clones, approximately 77% recorded once. Following 10 days of culture, CD4+ T cells were isolated. The person acquired a PCR-confirmed SARS-CoV-2 infection between March and December 2020. The participants, recipients of two vaccine doses, got either BNT162b2 or mRNA-1273. The antigens these receptors bind are not known. The material was CD4+ T cells from PBMCs cultured without peptide, obtained after COVID-19 vaccination. These TCRs come from a human donor who had a prior SARS-CoV-2 infection.

This clone was picked up a small number of times. The chain couples TRBV7-2 to TRBJ2-5; no clear D gene. The CDR3 length is 11 residues. V was shortened by 5 bases and J by 4 bases, with 5 bases between the two germline ends. From germline, CDR1 is SGHTA and CDR2 FQGNSA. CDR3: CASSQGETQYF. The CDR3 bases are TGTGCCAGCAGCCAAGGAGAGACCCAGTACTTC.

This clone was detected only once. This chain connects TRBV20-1 to TRBJ1-1; no firm D call. There are 11 residues in the CDR3. V was shortened by 3 bases and J by 4 bases, with 6 bases between the two germline ends. Germline values: CDR1 DFQATT, CDR2 SNEGSKA (reference sequence). CDR3 in DNA: TGCAGTGCTAGTAAGGCCACTGAAGCTTTCTTT. This encodes CSASKATEAFF.

V usage is TRBV20-1 and J usage is TRBJ2-5; D remains ambiguous. Trimming removed 3 bases from V and 5 bases from J, with 10 bases in between. The CDR3 runs 12 residues. Per germline, CDR1 DFQATT and CDR2 SNEGSKA (reference sequence). CDR3 sequence (DNA): TGCAGTGCTAGTTATAGGACGGAGACCCAGTACTTC. It is translated as CSASYRTETQYF.

The CDR3 sequence: CASSLVVENIQYF. The CDR3 nucleotides are TGTGCCAGCAGCTTAGTAGTTGAAAACATTCAGTACTTC. V gene TRBV7-8 combines with J gene TRBJ2-4; D unclear. The germline gives CDR1 SGHVS, CDR2 FQNEAQ. Deletions cut 1 base from V and 5 bases from J, with 6 bases between. The CDR3 is 13 amino acids.

This chain joins TRBV7-9 and TRBJ1-3; no clear D. V gave up 5 bases and J gave up 0 bases, with 11 bases separating them. CDR3 size: 15 residues. Germline V gene lookup returns CDR1 SEHNR and CDR2 FQNEAQ (reference sequence). CDR3 region: CASSRDGNSGNTIYF. In nucleotides, the CDR3 is TGTGCCAGCAGCCGAGACGGAAACTCTGGAAACACCATATATTTT.

The rearrangement links TRBV7-9 to TRBJ2-1, with 11 bases fitting TRBD2. V lost 5 bases and J lost 7; bases outside the gene matches: 7. The CDR3 has 15 amino acids. Germline CDR1 SEHNR, CDR2 FQNEAQ (reference sequence). The CDR3 here is CASSLSSGGINEQFF. DNA for the CDR3: TGTGCCAGCAGCCTTTCTAGCGGGGGGATTAATGAGCAGTTCTTC.

This clone was detected only a few times. The J gene is TRBJ1-4, the V gene TRBV6-5, with TRBD1 matching over 8 bases. The V gene end was trimmed by 6 bases and the J gene end by 7 bases; junction bases not matched to a gene: 10. The CDR3 loop spans 15 amino acids. Germline values: CDR1 MNHEY, CDR2 SVGAGI. The CDR3 nucleotides read TGTGCCAGCAGAGACTGGCAGGGGGCGGGTGAAAAACTGTTTTTT. This encodes CASRDWQGAGEKLFF.

This clone is a singleton in its sample. The rearrangement joins TRBV7-8 to TRBJ1-1; D is possibly TRBD1 (5 bases). Germline V gene data show CDR1 as SGHVS and CDR2 as FQNEAQ. V gave up 5 bases and J gave up 6 bases, with 13 bases separating them. The CDR3 covers 13 residues. The CDR3 protein is CASSQIQGAEAFF. The CDR3 DNA reads TGTGCCAGCAGCCAGATTCAGGGTGCTGAAGCTTTCTTT.

This clone has a single count. DNA for the CDR3: TGTGCCAGCAGCTTCAAGCGAGGGAACCAGCCCCAGCATTTT. This encodes CASSFKRGNQPQHF. The chain employs TRBV11-3 and TRBJ1-5; D is ambiguous. Germline lookup yields CDR1 SGHNT and CDR2 YENEEA. There are 14 residues in the CDR3. Between the trimmed V and J ends, which lost 3 bases and 7 bases, there was a span of 13 bases.

J is TRBJ2-7 and V is TRBV5-8; D is unresolved. The CDR3 is 14 amino acids. The germline V and J ends were trimmed by 1 base and 3 bases, with 11 bases remaining between them. Germline-derived CDR1 and CDR2 are SGHTS and YDEGEE. For the CDR3, the DNA is TGTGCCAGCAGCTTGATGGGGTCGGACTACGAGCAGTACTTC. Amino acids: CASSLMGSDYEQYF.

This chain links TRBV4-1 with TRBJ2-7; 8 nucleotides align to TRBD2. CDR3 size: 15 residues. The germline gives CDR1 MGHRA, CDR2 YSYEKL. V lost 1 base and J lost 2; bases outside the gene matches: 4. In DNA, the CDR3 is TGCGCCAGCAGCCAAGGGACTAGCAGGACCTACGAGCAGTACTTC. It yields the protein CASSQGTSRTYEQYF.

The genes are TRBV5-5 and TRBJ2-3; D gene uncertain. This CDR3 has 18 amino acids. The V end lost 0 bases, the J end lost 0 bases, and 17 bases lay between the germline ends. Germline lookup yields CDR1 SGHKS and CDR2 YYEKEE (reference sequence). The CDR3 nucleotides read TGTGCCAGCAGCTTGGGCGTCTTTGGCGGACCTAGCACAGATACGCAGTATTTT. Its translation: CASSLGVFGGPSTDTQYF.

The chain is built from TRBV29-1 and TRBJ2-3; 9 bases line up with TRBD2. V dropped 6 bases and J dropped 4; count of bases not matched to a gene: 8. This CDR3 has 14 residues. The germline V gene has CDR1 SQVTM and CDR2 ANQGSEA. CDR3 loop: CSVAGTSLSDTQYF. CDR3 bases: TGCAGCGTAGCAGGGACTAGCTTATCAGATACGCAGTATTTT.

This clone has just a few counts. The chain couples TRBV30 to TRBJ1-2, with D perhaps TRBD1 (5 bases). Looked up from germline, CDR1 is GTSNPN and CDR2 is SVGIG (reference sequence). CDR3 size: 16 residues. V was pared by 4 bases and J by 7 bases, with 25 bases between. The CDR3 region is CAWTLSSRADSLGYTF. CDR3 sequence (DNA): TGTGCCTGGACTCTATCCAGCAGGGCAGATTCTCTTGGCTACACCTTC. Full variable domain (rest looked up from reference TRBV30 and TRBJ1-2): SQTIHQWPATLVQPVGSPLSLECTVEGTSNPNLYWYRQAAGRGLQLLFYSVGIGQISSEVPQNLSASRPQDRQFILSSKKLLLSDSGFYLCAWTLSSRADSLGYTFGSGTRLTVV.

The V and J genes are TRBV5-1 and TRBJ2-2, with D possibly being TRBD2 (6 bases). Trimming pared 5 bases from V and 4 bases from J, leaving 15 bases between. Per the germline V gene, CDR1 is SGHRS and CDR2 is YFSETQ. The CDR3 contains 15 residues. This CDR3 reads CASRRDWGGTGELFF. CDR3 DNA sequence: TGCGCCAGCAGAAGGGACTGGGGTGGCACCGGGGAGCTGTTTTTT.

This chain joins TRBV7-6 and TRBJ2-5; 16 bases fit TRBD2. Germline CDR1 reads SGHVS; CDR2 reads FNYEAQ. The V gene end was trimmed by 2 bases and the J gene end by 4 bases; junction bases not matched to a gene: 10. The CDR3 loop spans 19 amino acids. CDR3 amino acids: CASSLLGTSGGARIETQYF. The CDR3 region has the DNA TGTGCCAGCAGCTTACTAGGGACTAGCGGGGGGGCGAGGATAGAGACCCAGTACTTC.

The chain carries TRBV5-4 and TRBJ1-2; 9 bases line up with TRBD1. There are 16 residues in the CDR3. The V segment lost 4 bases and the J segment 4 bases; nucleotides outside the gene matches: 11. Germline V gene lookup returns CDR1 SGHNT and CDR2 YYREEE (reference sequence). In DNA form, the CDR3 reads TGTGCCAGCAGCCAAACCACAGGGGGCGCGAGCTATGGCTACACCTTC. Encoded protein: CASSQTTGGASYGYTF.

This clone was counted once. This sequence joins TRBV11-3 and TRBJ2-3; TRBD1 matches 9 bases. Germline CDR1 and CDR2: SGHNT and YENEEA. The CDR3 length is 15 residues. V was clipped by 1 base and J by 4 bases; unmatched bases: 3. CDR3 region: CASSLGQGGADTQYF. In nucleotides, the CDR3 is TGTGCCAGCAGCTTAGGACAGGGGGGCGCAGATACGCAGTATTTT.

This rearrangement joins TRBV24-1 to TRBJ2-5, with TRBD1 matching 9 bases. CDR1 KGHDR and CDR2 SFDVKD come from the germline V gene. The V and J ends lost 2 bases and 5 bases, in that order; junction bases with no gene match: 5. The CDR3 extends over 15 amino acids. The CDR3 DNA is TGTGCCACCAGTGATTCGACAGGGGGAGGCGAGACCCAGTACTTC. Protein sequence: CATSDSTGGGETQYF.

The rearrangement joins TRBV19 to TRBJ2-7; 8 positions agree with TRBD2. The germline V gene has CDR1 LNHDA and CDR2 SQIVND (reference sequence). The junction had 11 bases not matched to a gene; V was cut back by 3 bases and J by 7 bases. This CDR3 region has 15 residues. CDR3 protein: CASSIIAGGPGEQYF. In DNA, the CDR3 is TGTGCCAGTAGTATCATCGCGGGAGGTCCGGGGGAGCAGTACTTC.

The chain combines TRBV18 with TRBJ2-1; 10 bases line up with TRBD2. Germline V gene lookup returns CDR1 KGHSH and CDR2 LQKENI. Trimming at V came to 2 bases and at J to 4 bases, leaving 2 bases not matched to a gene. This CDR3 is 15 amino acids long. CDR3 residues: CASSPEAGGYNEQFF. The CDR3 coding sequence is TGTGCCAGCTCACCAGAAGCGGGAGGGTACAATGAGCAGTTCTTC.

The rearrangement uses TRBV5-3 and TRBJ1-1; 8 bases agree with TRBD1. TRBV5-3 belongs to the ORF category, with a function that is uncertain. The V and J ends lost 4 bases and 7 bases, in that order; junction bases with no gene match: 6. The CDR3 loop spans 13 amino acids. CDR3 in amino acids: CARSKDRDLEAFF. The CDR3 nucleotides are TGTGCCAGAAGCAAGGACAGGGACCTTGAAGCTTTCTTT.

This chain connects TRBV7-3 to TRBJ1-1; tentatively, D is TRBD1 (5 bases). The CDR3 length is 16 residues. Germline V gene data show CDR1 as SGHTA and CDR2 as FQGTGA. Trimming stripped 0 bases from V and 1 base from J, with 12 bases between. This CDR3 is CASSLTGGVRNTEAFF. The CDR3 bases are TGTGCCAGCAGCTTAACTGGAGGGGTTCGGAACACTGAAGCTTTCTTT.

The chain carries TRBV18 and TRBJ1-3; D unresolved. Germline V gene lookup returns CDR1 KGHSH and CDR2 LQKENI. The CDR3 is made up of 15 amino acids. V was trimmed by 3 bases and J by 0 bases, leaving 9 bases between them. The CDR3 reads CASSPPSRSGNTIYF. Written as DNA, the CDR3 is TGTGCCAGCTCACCTCCTTCCCGCTCTGGAAACACCATATATTTT.